The 20 T cell receptor beta chains in this list originate from one sample, sequenced in a study of T cell responses to AZD1222 COVID-19 vaccine. TCRdb's table, derived via immunoSEQ multiplex PCR, lists solely in-frame clones and lacks some. Altogether 180,000 or so clones are present, roughly 92% being singletons, with the ten largest covering approximately 1%. The input for sequencing was peripheral blood, taken 28 days after the second AZD1222 dose. These receptor sequences come from an adult who received the AZD1222 COVID-19 vaccine.

V and J are TRBV25-1 and TRBJ1-4; D might be TRBD1 (5 bases). The V and J ends lost 5 bases and 5 bases respectively, with 15 bases between them. CDR1 is MGHDK, CDR2 SYGVNS, per germline. CDR3 length equals 15 residues. The CDR3 DNA reads TGTGCCAGCAGTCCCGGAGGGGCGCCCAATGAAAAACTGTTTTTT. Residues: CASSPGGAPNEKLFF. Combining the CDR3 with reference TRBV25-1 and TRBJ1-4 gives the whole variable domain EADIYQTPRYLVIGTGKKITLECSQTMGHDKMYWYQQDPGMELHLIHYSYGVNSTEKGDLSSESTVSRIRTEHFPLTLESARPSHTSQYLCASSPGGAPNEKLFFGSGTQLSVL.

The gene calls are TRBV12-5 and TRBJ2-1; D tentatively fits TRBD1 or TRBD2 (5 bases each). Trimming removed 6 bases at V and 2 bases at J, with 11 bases between. CDR1 is LGHNT, CDR2 FRNRAP, per germline. This CDR3 comprises 14 residues. CDR3 residues: CASGLGGTYNEQFF. Here the CDR3 DNA reads TGTGCTAGTGGCCTTGGGGGAACCTACAATGAGCAGTTCTTC.

V usage is TRBV7-8 and J usage is TRBJ2-7; 7 bases match TRBD1. The germline V gene has CDR1 SGHVS and CDR2 FQNEAQ. The CDR3 consists of 15 residues. J lost 1 base, V lost 2 bases, and 5 bases had no gene match. The CDR3 DNA reads TGTGCCAGCAGCTTATTACAGGGGTCTTCCTACGAGCAGTACTTC. Protein sequence: CASSLLQGSSYEQYF.

The chain joins TRBV4-3 to TRBJ1-6; no definite D call. CDR3 length: 16 residues. Trimming stripped 0 bases from V and 7 bases from J, with 13 bases between. Germline V gene data show CDR1 as LGHNA and CDR2 as YSLEER. CDR3 DNA sequence: TGCGCCAGCAGCCAAGATAATCAGGCCTTCAATTCACCCCTCCACTTT. Amino acid sequence: CASSQDNQAFNSPLHF.

This chain links TRBV3-1 (or the pseudogene TRBV3-2) with TRBJ2-7, with 8 bases that match TRBD2. CDR1 and CDR2 (germline): LGHDT, YNNKEL (reference sequence). The V gene end was trimmed by 0 bases and the J gene end by 4 bases; junction bases not matched to a gene: 2. This CDR3 is built from 14 residues. The CDR3 reads CASSQDGGGYEQYF. The CDR3 DNA reads TGTGCCAGCAGCCAAGACGGCGGGGGGTACGAGCAGTACTTC.

V and J are TRBV11-2 and TRBJ1-6, with 9 positions matching TRBD1. CDR3 size: 15 residues. Germline CDR1 and CDR2: SGHAT and FQNNGV. The junction had 3 bases not matched to a gene; V was cut back by 2 bases and J by 7 bases. CDR3 region: CASSLMGQGNSPLHF. The CDR3 bases are TGTGCCAGCAGCTTAATGGGACAGGGAAATTCACCCCTCCACTTT. Full variable domain (outside the CDR3, taken from reference TRBV11-2 and TRBJ1-6): EAGVAQSPRYKIIEKRQSVAFWCNPISGHATLYWYQQILGQGPKLLIQFQNNGVVDDSQLPKDRFSAERLKGVDSTLKIQPAKLEDSAVYLCASSLMGQGNSPLHFGNGTRLTVT.

V usage is TRBV4-1 and J usage is TRBJ1-2; D call uncertain. The V end was cut by 0 bases, the J end by 2 bases, with 19 bases between. The CDR3 has 18 residues. The germline V gene has CDR1 MGHRA and CDR2 YSYEKL. The CDR3 DNA is TGCGCCAGCAGCCAAGAGCCGCGAAGCGGCACATCCAACTATGGCTACACCTTC. It specifies CASSQEPRSGTSNYGYTF.

The rearrangement uses TRBV9 and TRBJ1-3; 8 bases line up with TRBD1. V lost 4 bases and J lost 3; bases outside the gene matches: 3. Germline V gene lookup returns CDR1 SGDLS and CDR2 YYNGEE. The CDR3 consists of 14 residues. The CDR3 DNA follows: TGTGCCAGCAGCCCGACAGGGGTTGGAAACACCATATATTTT. This codes for CASSPTGVGNTIYF.

This clone occurred once. This sequence joins TRBV9 and TRBJ2-3, with D possibly being TRBD2 (6 bases). V lost 2 bases to trimming and J lost 2 bases, with 15 bases between them. The CDR3 contains 16 residues. Germline CDR1 is SGDLS and CDR2 is YYNGEE. The CDR3 bases are TGTGCCAGCAGCGTGGGCGGGGACCCATTCACAGATACGCAGTATTTT. Its protein is CASSVGGDPFTDTQYF. The whole variable domain, remainder taken from reference TRBV9 and TRBJ2-3, is DSGVTQTPKHLITATGQRVTLRCSPRSGDLSVYWYQQSLDQGLQFLIQYYNGEERAKGNILERFSAQQFPDLHSELNLSSLELGDSALYFCASSVGGDPFTDTQYFGPGTRLTVL.

This clone was counted only a few times. This chain links TRBV6-6 with TRBJ1-6; 7 nucleotides align to TRBD1. This CDR3 is built from 16 residues. V gave up 5 bases and J gave up 5 bases; unmatched junction bases: 9. The V gene's germline CDR1 is MNHNY and CDR2 SVGAGI (reference sequence). The DNA of the CDR3 is TGTGCCAGCAGTCGATACGACAGGGCAGATAATTCACCCCTCCACTTT. It specifies CASSRYDRADNSPLHF.

The chain joins TRBV30 to TRBJ1-6; unclear D gene. CDR3 length: 14 amino acids. V lost 4 bases, J lost 7 bases, and 14 bases lay in between. Germline CDR1 and CDR2: GTSNPN and SVGIG (reference sequence). In DNA, the CDR3 is TGTGCCTGGACCCTAACACCGGGGAATTCACCCCTCCACTTT. Amino acids: CAWTLTPGNSPLHF.

This chain links TRBV27 with TRBJ2-1; weak D call: TRBD2 (6 bases). Germline-derived CDR1 and CDR2 are MNHEY and SMNVEV (reference sequence). The CDR3 spans 15 residues. Trimming cost V 5 bases and J 9 bases, with 20 bases left between them. CDR3 in DNA: TGTGCCAGCAGTCTTTTTGGGGCCCGGGGAGGTGAGCAGTTCTTC. Its translation is CASSLFGARGGEQFF.

V is TRBV3-1 (or the pseudogene TRBV3-2) and J is TRBJ1-5, with 8 bases lining up with TRBD1. This CDR3 has 15 residues. The germline CDR1 and CDR2 sequences are LGHDT and YNNKEL (reference sequence). The ends lost 1 base at V and 1 base at J; junction bases unmatched: 0. CDR3 residues: CASSQGTGSNQPQHF. The CDR3 DNA is TGTGCCAGCAGCCAAGGGACAGGGAGCAATCAGCCCCAGCATTTT.

The rearrangement links TRBV14 to TRBJ2-3; no reliable D call. V was shortened by 1 base and J by 2 bases, with 13 bases between the two germline ends. Germline CDR1 SGHDN, CDR2 FVKESK. The CDR3 sequence is 16 residues long. CDR3 DNA: TGTGCCAGCAGCCAAGGATACAGTTTTCCCACAGATACGCAGTATTTT. Translation gives CASSQGYSFPTDTQYF.

A remark on this clone: The sample contains more than one DNA sequence encoding this CDR3. The chain couples TRBV12-3 or TRBV12-4 to TRBJ1-2; no firm D call. The CDR3 consists of 12 residues. The V gene lost 1 base and the J gene lost 4 bases, with 4 bases spanning the gap. CDR3 region: CASSLGSYGYTF. The CDR3 DNA sequence: TGTGCCAGCAGTTTAGGATCCTATGGCTACACCTTC.

The rearrangement joins TRBV9 to TRBJ1-2; D unclear. The CDR3 spans 13 residues. Germline assignment: CDR1 SGDLS and CDR2 YYNGEE. Trimming pared 3 bases from V and 5 bases from J, leaving 11 bases between. This chain's CDR3 is CASSATAPYGYTF. The CDR3 DNA reads as TGTGCCAGCAGCGCAACAGCCCCTTATGGCTACACCTTC. The full variable domain, its missing parts supplied by reference TRBV9 and TRBJ1-2, is DSGVTQTPKHLITATGQRVTLRCSPRSGDLSVYWYQQSLDQGLQFLIQYYNGEERAKGNILERFSAQQFPDLHSELNLSSLELGDSALYFCASSATAPYGYTFGSGTRLTVV.

V usage is TRBV11-3 and J usage is TRBJ1-1, with D unresolved. The CDR3 covers 13 residues. Germline V gene sequence: CDR1 SGHNT, CDR2 YENEEA. Trimming shortened V by 2 bases and J by 1 base, and 5 bases separated the two germline ends. CDR3 loop: CASSLQSNTEAFF. The CDR3 region has the DNA TGTGCCAGCAGCTTACAGTCGAACACTGAAGCTTTCTTT.

The chain couples TRBV7-8 to TRBJ1-5; no definite D call. There are 17 residues in the CDR3. With 1 base removed from V and 4 bases from J, the gap between germline ends came to 17 bases. CDR1 is SGHVS, CDR2 FQNEAQ, per germline. The CDR3 here is CASSLGTATTSNQPQHF. CDR3 nucleotides: TGTGCCAGCAGCTTAGGGACCGCAACTACCTCTAATCAGCCCCAGCATTTT.

This clone appeared once. This CDR3 is CASSFGARQGQPQHF. DNA of the CDR3: TGTGCCAGCAGCTTCGGGGCGCGACAGGGACAGCCCCAGCATTTT. The V gene is TRBV5-6, the J gene TRBJ1-5, with 7 bases fitting TRBD1. Trimming at V came to 2 bases and at J to 7 bases, leaving 9 bases not matched to a gene. Germline assignment: CDR1 SGHDT and CDR2 YYEEEE. The CDR3 runs 15 residues.

The V gene is TRBV27, the J gene TRBJ2-5; maybe TRBD1 (5 bases). CDR3 length: 13 amino acids. CDR1 is MNHEY and CDR2 is SMNVEV in the germline V gene (reference sequence). With 6 bases removed from V and 4 bases from J, the gap between germline ends came to 12 bases. CDR3 coding DNA: TGTGCCAGCAGCCCAAGGGGATTAGAGACCCAGTACTTC. Protein: CASSPRGLETQYF.